This record covers a single T cell receptor (beta chain). Its antigen is unidentified. A read error may produce the germline difference seen at one junction end. This CDR3 has 15 amino acids. The germline V gene has CDR1 LNHNV and CDR2 YYDKDF (reference sequence). The record originates from a study of T cell responses to AZD1222 COVID-19 vaccine. Whole-study results and caveats: Females made up more of the donors, who were largely white British, and clonal diversity may have come out too low. Along spike, vaccine-associated CD4 TCRs were found throughout, with dominance at 160-218 and 743-854. Spike-specific TCR breadth and depth both grew after two AZD1222 doses. Baseline serostatus was positive in only six AZD1222 recipients.

The assay was immunoSEQ multiplex PCR, and TCRdb's table has in-frame clones only and misses some. Of 150,000 to 200,000 clones in the sample, almost 95% were seen once. This rearrangement joins TRBV15 to TRBJ1-3; D gene unclear. The sequenced sample was peripheral blood, obtained on day 0 of AZD1222 vaccination. The TCR originated in an adult in good health. CDR3 region: CATSRERYSGNTIYF. The DNA for the CDR3 is TGTGCCACCAGCCGAGAGAGATACTCTGGAAACACCATATATTTT.